Following are 11 T cell receptor beta chains from one sample sequenced in a study of human T cells and chemical hapten exposure. Time point specified: pre-sensitization, week 0. The treatment was: therapeutic diphenylcyclopropenone sensitization with weekly scalp DPC. Using its own MiXCR run on the RACE reads, TCRdb lists one record per CDR3 protein. The table has about 62,000 distinct CDR3 sequences, around 7% seen once; the top ten hold about 1.5%. Sequencing used whole blood, obtained in connection with sensitization to the hapten diphenylcyclopropenone (DPC). Receptors originate from a woman younger than 45 with alopecia areata. Some clones in this sample may be carry-over from other donors' samples.

This clonotype came up many times. The J gene is TRBJ1-6, the V gene TRBV11-2; TRBD1 is a possible D gene (5 bases). The germline V gene encodes CDR1 SGHAT and CDR2 FQNNGV. V was pared by 0 bases and J by 5 bases, with 8 bases between. This CDR3 region has 15 residues. CDR3 protein: CASSLEGGNNSPLHF. CDR3 DNA sequence: TGTGCCAGCAGCTTAGAGGGGGGGAATAATTCACCCCTCCACTTT.

The chain joins TRBV9 to TRBJ2-1; TRBD2 might be the D (6 bases). The CDR3 sequence is 18 residues long. Deletions cut 2 bases from V and 5 bases from J, with 23 bases between. Germline V gene lookup returns CDR1 SGDLS and CDR2 YYNGEE. This CDR3 is CASSVPAGGLKGHNEQFF. The CDR3 DNA reads TGTGCCAGCAGCGTTCCAGCCGGGGGACTCAAAGGACACAATGAGCAGTTCTTC.

This clonotype was picked up many times. The gene calls are TRBV15 and TRBJ2-1, with TRBD2 matching over 10 bases. Trimming removed 6 bases from V and 8 bases from J; junction bases left unmatched: 10. This CDR3 contains 15 residues. Germline CDR1 LNHNV, CDR2 YYDKDF (reference sequence). Here the CDR3 reads CATRKRGGGWDEQFF. The CDR3 DNA is TGTGCCACCAGAAAGCGGGGGGGCGGTTGGGATGAGCAGTTCTTC.

Concerning this clonotype: Possible read error: a much larger clone is one base away. The chain combines TRBV20-1 with TRBJ2-7; a weak D match, TRBD1 (6 bases). The germline gives CDR1 DFQATT, CDR2 SNEGSKA (reference sequence). The V gene lost 4 bases and the J gene lost 7 bases, with 14 bases spanning the gap. The CDR3 runs to 12 residues. The CDR3 region has the DNA TGCAGTGCTAAGACAGGTCGTGCAGAGCAGTACTTC. Translation gives CSAKTGRAEQYF.

In this sample, this clonotype turned up many times. This sequence joins TRBV11-2 and TRBJ2-1, with TRBD2 matching 9 bases. The V and J ends lost 5 bases and 2 bases, in that order; junction bases with no gene match: 4. CDR1 and CDR2 (germline): SGHAT, FQNNGV. CDR3 length equals 15 residues. In nucleotides, the CDR3 is TGTGCCAGCAGCCTGGCGGGGGGGACCTACAATGAGCAGTTCTTC. It is translated as CASSLAGGTYNEQFF. The complete variable domain, with remaining parts taken from reference TRBV11-2 and TRBJ2-1, reads EAGVAQSPRYKIIEKRQSVAFWCNPISGHATLYWYQQILGQGPKLLIQFQNNGVVDDSQLPKDRFSAERLKGVDSTLKIQPAKLEDSAVYLCASSLAGGTYNEQFFGPGTRLTVL.

This clonotype was observed many times. The V gene is TRBV5-4, the J gene TRBJ2-3, with 8 positions matching TRBD2. V gave up 4 bases and J gave up 4 bases; unmatched junction bases: 14. Germline V gene data show CDR1 as SGHNT and CDR2 as YYREEE (reference sequence). The CDR3 covers 17 residues. The CDR3 bases are TGTGCCAGCAGCAATTCTAGCGGGTTCTTGATGGCAGATACGCAGTATTTT. Translating it yields CASSNSSGFLMADTQYF. The variable domain in full, completed from reference TRBV5-4 and TRBJ2-3, reads ETGVTQSPTHLIKTRGQQVTLRCSSQSGHNTVSWYQQALGQGPQFIFQYYREEENGRGNFPPRFSGLQFPNYSSELNVNALELDDSALYLCASSNSSGFLMADTQYFGPGTRLTVL.

At least ten counts were recorded for this clonotype. This chain uses TRBV5-5 with TRBJ1-1; 9 bases fit TRBD1. This CDR3 is 13 amino acids long. V dropped 2 bases and J dropped 12; count of bases not matched to a gene: 8. Germline CDR1 is SGHKS and CDR2 is YYEKEE (reference sequence). The CDR3 loop reads CASSLTGGGETFF. The CDR3 DNA sequence: TGTGCCAGCAGCTTAACAGGGGGCGGGGAAACTTTCTTT.

This clonotype was observed many times. The rearrangement joins TRBV12-3 or TRBV12-4 to TRBJ2-2, with D uncertain. The ends were cut back, 2 bases at V and 3 bases at J, with 4 bases in the middle. The CDR3 extends over 13 amino acids. CDR3 in amino acids: CASSLMDTGELFF. The DNA for the CDR3 is TGTGCCAGCAGTTTAATGGACACCGGGGAGCTGTTTTTT.

This clonotype was found many times. The chain recombines TRBV6-5 with TRBJ1-1; D not certain. Germline V gene lookup returns CDR1 MNHEY and CDR2 SVGAGI. This CDR3 is built from 16 residues. V lost 6 bases, J lost 1 base, and 18 bases lay in between. The CDR3 DNA reads as TGTGCCAGCAGACCTACCGGACGGTCCTCGAACACTGAAGCTTTCTTT. It codes for CASRPTGRSSNTEAFF.

V and J are TRBV7-9 and TRBJ1-2; tentatively, D is TRBD1 (6 bases). This CDR3 is built from 14 residues. Trimming removed 5 bases from V and 4 bases from J, with 14 bases in between. Germline CDR1 SEHNR, CDR2 FQNEAQ (reference sequence). CDR3 amino acids: CASSLHREAYGYTF. The CDR3 DNA reads TGTGCCAGCAGCCTACACAGGGAGGCCTATGGCTACACCTTC.

This clonotype appeared many times. This chain connects TRBV27 to TRBJ2-7; D remains ambiguous. In germline, CDR1 is MNHEY, CDR2 SMNVEV (reference sequence). V was shortened by 2 bases and J by 4 bases, with 9 bases between the two germline ends. CDR3 length: 13 amino acids. Here the CDR3 reads CASSLVPPYEQYF. The CDR3 DNA sequence: TGTGCCAGCAGTTTAGTCCCACCTTACGAGCAGTACTTC.